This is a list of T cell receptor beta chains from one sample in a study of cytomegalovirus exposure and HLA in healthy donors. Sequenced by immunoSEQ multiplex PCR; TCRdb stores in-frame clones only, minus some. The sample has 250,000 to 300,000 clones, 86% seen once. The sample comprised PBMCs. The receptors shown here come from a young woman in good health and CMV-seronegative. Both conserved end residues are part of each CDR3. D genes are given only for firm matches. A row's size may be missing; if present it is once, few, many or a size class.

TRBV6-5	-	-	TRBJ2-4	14	CASSYSQVTGIQYF	TGTGCCAGCAGTTACTCACAGGTTACGGGCATTCAGTACTTC
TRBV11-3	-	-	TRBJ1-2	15	CASILWGGTNYGYTF	TGTGCCAGCATCCTTTGGGGGGGGACTAACTATGGCTACACCTTC
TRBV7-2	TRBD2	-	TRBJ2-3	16	CASSLWERGVTDTQYF	TGTGCCAGCAGCTTATGGGAGCGGGGGGTCACAGATACGCAGTATTTT
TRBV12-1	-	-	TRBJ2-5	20	CASSFEMWNGGPPTQETQYF	TGTGCCAGCAGCTTTGAGATGTGGAACGGGGGGCCCCCCACACAAGAGACCCAGTACTTC
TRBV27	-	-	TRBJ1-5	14	CASSSSDSNQPQHF	TGTGCCAGCAGTTCCAGTGATAGCAATCAGCCCCAGCATTTT
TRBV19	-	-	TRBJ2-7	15	CASSMAGRAFDEQYF	TGTGCCAGTAGTATGGCGGGACGGGCTTTCGACGAGCAGTACTTC
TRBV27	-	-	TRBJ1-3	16	CASSDRWQGGGNTIYF	TGTGCCAGCAGTGACCGGTGGCAGGGTGGTGGAAACACCATATATTTT
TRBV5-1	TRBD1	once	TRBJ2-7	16	CASSLGTSGQGNEQYF	TGCGCCAGCAGCTTGGGGACCTCGGGACAGGGGAACGAGCAGTACTTC
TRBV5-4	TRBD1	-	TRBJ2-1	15	CASSFPGQRYDEQFF	TGTGCCAGCAGCTTTCCGGGACAGAGGTACGATGAGCAGTTCTTC
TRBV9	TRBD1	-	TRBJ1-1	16	CASSITGARPNTEAFF	TGTGCCAGCAGCATCACAGGGGCCCGGCCGAACACTGAAGCTTTCTTT
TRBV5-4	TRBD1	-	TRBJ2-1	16	CASSLAPGQGANEQFF	TGTGCCAGCAGCTTGGCCCCGGGACAGGGGGCCAATGAGCAGTTCTTC
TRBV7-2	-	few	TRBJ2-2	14	CASSPEFGTGELFF	TGTGCCAGCAGCCCGGAGTTTGGCACCGGGGAGCTGTTTTTT
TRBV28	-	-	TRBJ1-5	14	CASSLGQGNQPQHF	TGTGCCAGCAGTTTAGGTCAGGGCAATCAGCCCCAGCATTTT
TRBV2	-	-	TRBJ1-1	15	CASSQTAGVFTEAFF	TGTGCCAGCAGTCAAACAGCGGGGGTGTTCACTGAAGCTTTCTTT
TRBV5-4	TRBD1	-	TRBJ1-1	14	CASSLGDRGTEAFF	TGTGCCAGCAGCTTAGGGGACAGAGGAACTGAAGCTTTCTTT
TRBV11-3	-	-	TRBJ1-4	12	CASGQGFEKLFF	TGTGCCAGCGGGCAGGGCTTTGAAAAACTGTTTTTT
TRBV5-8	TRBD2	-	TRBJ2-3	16	CASSNGLAGITDTQYF	TGTGCCAGCAGCAACGGACTAGCGGGGATCACAGATACGCAGTATTTT
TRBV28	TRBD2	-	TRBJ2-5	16	CASSRPVAGGRDGQYF	TGTGCCAGCAGCCGCCCCGTAGCGGGAGGGAGAGACGGCCAGTACTTC
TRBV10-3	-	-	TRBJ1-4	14	CAISAGQAQEKLFF	TGTGCCATCAGTGCAGGGCAGGCCCAGGAAAAACTGTTTTTT
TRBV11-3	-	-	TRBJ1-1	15	CASSLVGGAVTEAFF	TGTGCCAGCAGCTTAGTCGGAGGCGCGGTCACTGAAGCTTTCTTT
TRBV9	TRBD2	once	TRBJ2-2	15	CASSVEGRVAGELFF	TGTGCCAGCAGCGTAGAGGGGAGGGTGGCCGGGGAGCTGTTTTTT
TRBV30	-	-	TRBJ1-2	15	CAWSLWQGTKHGYTF	TGTGCCTGGAGCTTATGGCAGGGAACGAAGCATGGCTACACCTTC
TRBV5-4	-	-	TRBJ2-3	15	CASSLLTSLTDTQYF	TGTGCCAGCAGCTTGCTGACTAGTCTCACAGATACGCAGTATTTT
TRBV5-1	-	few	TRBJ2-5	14	CASSFTGWQETQYF	TGCGCCAGCAGCTTTACGGGGTGGCAAGAGACCCAGTACTTC
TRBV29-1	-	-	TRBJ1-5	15	CSVALTGGYNQPQHF	TGCAGCGTGGCCCTGACGGGGGGGTACAATCAGCCCCAGCATTTT